The rows below give T cell receptor beta chains drawn from one sample of a study of shared clonotypes between healthy human individuals. Sequencing was performed with immunoSEQ multiplex PCR; in TCRdb, only in-frame clones are kept and a portion is missing. Here the sample spans 2.3 million or so clones, over 85% being singletons. Material: naive CD4+ T cells from PBMCs. Source of these receptors: a man younger than 35 in good health. Some clones in this sample may be carry-over from other donors' samples. Both conserved end residues are part of each CDR3.

cdr3_aa,v_call,j_call
CASSLVLAGAYEQYF,TRBV11-2,TRBJ2-7
CASTASGSYNEQFF,TRBV7-2,TRBJ2-1
CASSSLADSSYEQYF,TRBV18,TRBJ2-7
CASSYSGPMNTEAFF,TRBV6-6,TRBJ1-1
CASSQEQNTEAFF,TRBV14,TRBJ1-1
CASSESSSGGQETQYF,TRBV10-1,TRBJ2-5
CASSVRQGVEETQYF,TRBV9,TRBJ2-5
CASSLETGSLDPYF,TRBV5-1,TRBJ2-4
CASSFLADTDTQYF,TRBV7-2,TRBJ2-3
CASSPMTGRTEAFF,TRBV28,TRBJ1-1
CASSRGQGASTDTQYF,TRBV5-1,TRBJ2-3
CASSLINEQFF,TRBV2,TRBJ2-1
CASSPGSGYTF,TRBV28,TRBJ1-2
CASRSGPFLKNTEAFF,TRBV5-1,TRBJ1-1
CASSLWAGRQETQYF,TRBV28,TRBJ2-5
CASSFLDNEQFF,TRBV27,TRBJ2-1
CASSLGTEGPQYF,TRBV9,TRBJ2-5
CASRTGTYEQYF,TRBV6-5,TRBJ2-7
CASSLGDFMNTEAFF,TRBV28,TRBJ1-1
CASTPSRGGGEQYF,TRBV28,TRBJ2-5
CASLRDRDFEKLFF,TRBV6-1,TRBJ1-4
CASSQAPRWSNTGELFF,TRBV4-1,TRBJ2-2
CASGTGQGARYGYTF,TRBV12-5,TRBJ1-2
CASSLPGPAFF,TRBV5-8,TRBJ1-1
CASSLTSASLDTQYF,TRBV5-1,TRBJ2-3
CATSRDPGAGAYGYTF,TRBV15,TRBJ1-2
CASSLGLGVNYGYTF,TRBV5-1,TRBJ1-2
CASSLGGQGNYEQYF,TRBV5-4,TRBJ2-7
CSVGSGYEQYF,TRBV29-1,TRBJ2-7
CSVEVTAGTGKETQYF,TRBV29-1,TRBJ2-5
CASSIGRQGVMFGYTF,TRBV19,TRBJ1-2
CASSIDLGRTGELFF,TRBV19,TRBJ2-2